This T cell receptor (beta chain) was captured in a study of blood T cell repertoires in COVID-19. About the research overall: In each case, the material was cDNA or gDNA derived from T cells, B-cell-depleted T cells, or PBMCs.

The table came from immunoSEQ multiplex PCR; TCRdb's copy has only in-frame clones and leaves some out. The top ten hold more than 12% of the sample, which has about 61,000 clones, about 90% seen once. Germline V CDR1 and CDR2: SGHNT, YENEEA. Trimming removed 5 bases at V and 0 bases at J, with 11 bases between. CDR3 length: 15 amino acids. The chain links TRBV11-3 to TRBJ1-3; D is ambiguous. The TCR was taken from a human donor in a cohort sampled during active COVID-19. Sequencing was done on a sample of peripheral blood. The CDR3 sequence is CASSPSVVSGNTIYF. The CDR3 coding sequence is TGTGCCAGCAGCCCTTCAGTCGTCTCTGGAAACACCATATATTTT.